Described below is a single T cell receptor beta chain sequence and its context. Its matching antigen is unknown. These data originate in a study of T-cell reconstitution after alpha-beta-depleted transplantation in children. General observations from the study: Alpha-beta T cells about two months after transplant reportedly derived from several hundred expanded graft clones.

Germline CDR1 and CDR2: SGHNT and YENEEA. This CDR3 has 15 amino acids. V trimming: 8 bases; J trimming: 0 bases; junction bases outside the gene matches: 6. It was with unique molecular identifiers that the TCRbeta library was prepared. TCRdb processed the PCR reads anew with MiXCR; each CDR3 protein has one entry. The table shows about 980,000 distinct CDR3 sequences, with about 30% occurring only once. The chain couples TRBV11-3 to TRBJ2-1; 8 nucleotides align to TRBD2. Specimen: PBMCs, mostly from graft donor cells, collected 360 days after TCRalphabeta/CD19-depleted stem cell transplant. The receptor comes from a boy younger than two who had a stem cell transplant for SCID, so the T cells may come from the graft donor. CDR3 coding DNA: TGTGCCAGCCGCCGGGAGGGGTACTCCTACAATGAGCAGTTCTTC. This translates into CASRREGYSYNEQFF.